These 28 T cell receptor beta chains were all obtained from the same sample, sequenced in a study of Graves' ophthalmopathy and Graves' hyperthyroidism (dated by TCRdb to the late 2010s). For sequencing, an Illumina HiSeq 2000 was employed. TCR beta CDR3 regions were amplified from RNA transcripts for repertoire sequencing. The first round of RT-PCR was done with HTBI primers and the Qiagen OneStep RT-PCR kit, and was followed by a second round of multiplex PCR, then size selection and purification. TCRdb redid the processing of the public reads, applying fastp at Q25 and MiXCR, and retained in-frame beta chains. One record per CDR3 amino acid sequence lists the most common genes and DNA. This sample gives 600,000 to 950,000 distinct CDR3 sequences in total; roughly 40% of them show up just once. 35% to 55% of the sample is taken by the ten largest. The sample taken for sequencing was peripheral blood. The receptors come from an adult man with Graves' ophthalmopathy.

With regard to this clonotype: A much larger clone differs by one base, so this may be a read error. This is likely a read error, given that the CDR3 carries no conserved phenylalanine or tryptophan at its end. The chain has TRBV7-2 and TRBJ1-6; no clear D gene. This CDR3 spans 15 amino acids. Germline V lookup: CDR1 SGHTA, CDR2 FQGNSA. V shed 6 bases and J shed 0 bases, with 9 bases lying between them. CDR3 loop: CASRVAGSYNSPLHL. CDR3 sequence (DNA): TGTGCCAGCAGGGTGGCAGGCTCCTATAATTCACCCCTCCACCTT.

This clonotype was counted at least ten times. The chain employs TRBV10-3 and TRBJ1-1, with D tentatively TRBD1 (5 bases). Trimming cost V 8 bases and J 3 bases, with 10 bases left between them. This CDR3 has 12 amino acids. The germline V gene has CDR1 ENHRY and CDR2 SYGVKD. The CDR3 DNA sequence: TGTGCCATCGGGGGGGTCGACACTGAAGCTTTCTTT. Translated: CAIGGVDTEAFF.

This clonotype has more than one count but fewer than ten. The rearrangement links TRBV15 to TRBJ1-2, with a possible D match to TRBD1 (6 bases). CDR1 is LNHNV and CDR2 is YYDKDF in the germline V gene (reference sequence). Trimming took 0 bases from V and 7 from J, leaving 9 bases between them. There are 13 residues in the CDR3. The CDR3 loop reads CATSRDTGFGYTF. The CDR3 DNA follows: TGTGCCACCAGCAGAGATACAGGGTTTGGCTACACCTTC.

The genes are TRBV2 and TRBJ1-2, with 11 bases aligning to TRBD1. J gave up 13 bases and V 1 base, and 8 bases lay outside the gene matches. The CDR3 is made up of 14 amino acids. From germline, CDR1 is SNHLY and CDR2 FYNNEI. CDR3 DNA sequence: TGTGCCAGCAGTGAAGTAAGAGGGACAGGGGGATCCACCTTC. Protein sequence: CASSEVRGTGGSTF.

V gene TRBV10-2 combines with J gene TRBJ1-6; D gene ambiguous. Trimming cost V 2 bases and J 12 bases, with 14 bases left between them. Per the germline V gene, CDR1 is WSHSY and CDR2 is SAAADI. The CDR3 length is 14 residues. This CDR3 is CASSERRALGPLHF. In nucleotides, the CDR3 is TGCGCCAGCAGTGAGCGAAGGGCCCTAGGACCCCTCCACTTT.

This clonotype was counted a few times. The CDR3 DNA sequence: TGTGCCAGCAGCGAGCGGGGGGGTAGTGGCGAGCAGTACTTC. Its protein is CASSERGGSGEQYF. The genes are TRBV7-9 and TRBJ2-7; 10 bases match TRBD2. There are 14 residues in the CDR3. Trimming at V came to 5 bases and at J to 6 bases, leaving 7 bases not matched to a gene. Germline-derived CDR1 and CDR2 are SEHNR and FQNEAQ (reference sequence).

V gene TRBV7-9 combines with J gene TRBJ2-3, with 7 bases that match TRBD1. This CDR3 comprises 16 residues. The germline gives CDR1 SEHNR, CDR2 FQNEAQ (reference sequence). V shed 1 base, J shed 4 bases, and the junction held 8 bases outside the gene matches. CDR3: CASSLGTGTISDTQYF. The CDR3 region has the DNA TGTGCCAGCAGCTTAGGGACAGGTACTATCTCAGATACGCAGTATTTT.

This clonotype was detected a few times. The chain couples TRBV4-2 to TRBJ2-6; D gene unclear. The CDR3 has 16 residues. V lost 0 bases and J 2 bases, leaving 8 bases between the germline ends. Germline lookup yields CDR1 LGHNA and CDR2 YNFKEQ. The CDR3 DNA reads as TGTGCCAGCAGCCAAGAGTGGGTAGCTGGGGCCAACGTCCTGACTTTC. Its translation: CASSQEWVAGANVLTF.

At least ten counts were recorded for this clonotype. V usage is TRBV2 and J usage is TRBJ1-1; D gene ambiguous. Germline V CDR1 and CDR2: SNHLY, FYNNEI. V lost 4 bases to trimming and J lost 1 base, with 10 bases between them. This CDR3 comprises 14 residues. The CDR3 region is CASSVRPRNTEAFF. The CDR3 DNA is TGTGCCAGCAGTGTGCGACCTCGGAACACTGAAGCTTTCTTT.

This clonotype has a count of ten or more. The rearrangement uses TRBV7-8 and TRBJ1-2; a possible D gene is TRBD1 (6 bases). The CDR3 totals 14 residues. Per the germline V gene, CDR1 is SGHVS and CDR2 is FQNEAQ. The germline V and J ends were trimmed by 7 bases and 2 bases, with 14 bases remaining between them. Here the CDR3 DNA reads TGTGCCAGCACCGATAAGGGGGTGAACTATGGCTACACCTTC. Translation gives CASTDKGVNYGYTF.

The gene calls are TRBV24-1 and TRBJ2-5; 13 bases fit TRBD2. J lost 1 base, V lost 4 bases, and 5 bases had no gene match. CDR1 and CDR2 (germline): KGHDR, SFDVKD. This CDR3 comprises 17 residues. CDR3 residues: CATSDPGTSGTQETQYF. In nucleotides, the CDR3 is TGTGCCACCAGTGACCCCGGGACTAGCGGGACCCAAGAGACCCAGTACTTC.

The chain joins TRBV7-9 to TRBJ1-4; perhaps TRBD1 as D (6 bases). Trimming took off 7 bases at V and 7 bases at J, with 16 bases between the two ends. The germline CDR1 and CDR2 sequences are SEHNR and FQNEAQ (reference sequence). The CDR3 is 14 amino acids. The CDR3 DNA follows: TGTGCCAGCACTAAATTACAGGGAACTGAAAAACTGTTTTTT. Translation gives CASTKLQGTEKLFF.

This chain links TRBV20-1 with TRBJ1-1; D uncertain. This CDR3 contains 15 residues. Germline CDR1 is DFQATT and CDR2 is SNEGSKA (reference sequence). The germline V and J ends were trimmed by 1 base and 0 bases, with 12 bases remaining between them. CDR3 sequence reads: CSARAATLMNTEAFF. The CDR3 DNA reads as TGCAGTGCTAGAGCCGCGACACTTATGAACACTGAAGCTTTCTTT.

This sequence joins TRBV7-2 and TRBJ2-2; D not certain. V dropped 4 bases and J dropped 10 bases, with 16 bases sitting between them. Germline V gives CDR1 SGHTA, CDR2 FQGNSA. CDR3 size: 14 residues. CDR3 residues: CASSSLKGQPELFF. CDR3 DNA sequence: TGTGCCAGCAGCTCGCTTAAAGGGCAACCGGAGCTGTTTTTT.

This clonotype was seen at least ten times. The chain combines TRBV24-1 with TRBJ2-5, with unresolved D. V lost 7 bases and J lost 5, with 10 bases in between. CDR3 size: 12 residues. Germline V gene data show CDR1 as KGHDR and CDR2 as SFDVKD. This CDR3 is CATSSSGETQYF. DNA of the CDR3: TGTGCCACCAGCAGTTCTGGTGAGACCCAGTACTTC.

Concerning this clonotype: One base away lies a much larger clone, so this may be a sequencing read error. The rearrangement links TRBV4-2 to TRBJ1-1; D call uncertain. The CDR3 extends over 14 amino acids. The V gene lost 1 base and the J gene lost 4 bases, with 10 bases spanning the gap. Germline CDR1 is LGHNA and CDR2 is YNFKEQ. The CDR3 is CASSQGRAGTEAFF. DNA of the CDR3: TGTGCCAGCAGCCAAGGTCGTGCAGGCACTGAAGCTTTCTTT.

The CDR3 bases are TGTGCCATATCCGGGACAGGCTACACTGAAGCTTTCTTT. It translates to CAISGTGYTEAFF. The rearrangement joins TRBV10-3 to TRBJ1-1, with TRBD1 matching 8 bases. This CDR3 spans 13 amino acids. Germline V lookup: CDR1 ENHRY, CDR2 SYGVKD. With 9 bases clipped from V and 3 bases from J, the junction kept 6 bases outside the gene matches.

This clonotype was detected many times. This rearrangement joins TRBV7-2 to TRBJ1-2; D perhaps matches TRBD1 (5 bases). CDR1 and CDR2 from the germline V gene are SGHTA and FQGNSA. The length of the CDR3 is 14 residues. Trimming took 4 bases from V and 0 from J, leaving 9 bases between them. CDR3 bases: TGTGCCAGCAGCTGGGACGGCGCTAACTATGGCTACACCTTC. It translates to CASSWDGANYGYTF.

The chain is built from TRBV28 and TRBJ1-1; D not resolved. V lost 9 bases to trimming and J lost 8 bases, with 10 bases between them. This CDR3 spans 10 amino acids. CDR1 MDHEN and CDR2 SYDVKM come from the germline V gene. This CDR3 reads CASGPGEAFF. CDR3 bases: TGTGCCAGTGGACCCGGCGAAGCTTTCTTT.

This clonotype was counted ten times or more. J is TRBJ1-6 and V is TRBV7-9; no clear D gene. V was cut by 2 bases and J by 8 bases, with 7 bases left in between. The CDR3 extends over 13 amino acids. Per germline, CDR1 SEHNR and CDR2 FQNEAQ (reference sequence). The CDR3 nucleotides are TGTGCCAGCAGCTTAAGAACAGATTCACCCCTCCACTTT. Its protein is CASSLRTDSPLHF.

Only a few counts were recorded for this clonotype. This chain links TRBV5-4 with TRBJ1-1; possibly TRBD1 for D (6 bases). The V and J ends lost 7 bases and 3 bases respectively, with 16 bases between them. Germline lookup yields CDR1 SGHNT and CDR2 YYREEE (reference sequence). The CDR3 has 14 residues. The DNA of the CDR3 is TGTGCCAGCTCACCAGGGCACAGGGACACTGAAGCTTTCTTT. Its protein is CASSPGHRDTEAFF.

The V gene is TRBV10-3, the J gene TRBJ2-5, with D possibly being TRBD1 or TRBD2 (7 bases each). The germline CDR1 and CDR2 sequences are ENHRY and SYGVKD. The CDR3 extends over 14 amino acids. The germline V and J ends were trimmed by 11 bases and 5 bases, with 21 bases remaining between them. The CDR3 here is CAASRQGGPETQYF. CDR3 DNA: TGTGCCGCGAGCCGACAGGGAGGGCCGGAGACCCAGTACTTC.

This clonotype was observed a single time. The gene calls are TRBV25-1 and TRBJ1-2; TRBD1 might be the D (6 bases). Germline CDR1 and CDR2: MGHDK and SYGVNS. Between the trimmed V and J ends, which lost 4 bases and 7 bases, there was a span of 25 bases. The CDR3 is 17 amino acids. CDR3 in DNA: TGTGCCAGCAGTGCCCCAGCGGGGGCGATGGGGCTGAGTGGCTACACCTTC. It specifies CASSAPAGAMGLSGYTF.

The chain joins TRBV10-2 to TRBJ1-6, with D perhaps matching TRBD1 (6 bases). This CDR3 spans 16 amino acids. Germline CDR1 is WSHSY and CDR2 is SAAADI. V was pared by 6 bases and J by 4 bases, with 16 bases between. The CDR3 DNA is TGCGCCAGCAGCGGCGTGGACAGAGTATATAATTCACCCCTCCACTTT. It yields the protein CASSGVDRVYNSPLHF.

The V call is TRBV7-6, the J call TRBJ1-2; D ambiguous. From germline, CDR1 is SGHVS and CDR2 FNYEAQ. Trimming stripped 1 base from V and 10 bases from J, with 10 bases between. CDR3 length: 12 residues. CDR3 sequence reads: CASSLDSVIYTF. In DNA, the CDR3 is TGTGCCAGCAGCTTAGATTCCGTGATCTACACCTTC.

This clonotype came up many times. The rearrangement links TRBV15 to TRBJ1-5; 11 bases agree with TRBD1. The CDR3 is 19 residues long. The junction had 12 bases not matched to a gene; V was cut back by 3 bases and J by 2 bases. Germline V CDR1 and CDR2: LNHNV, YYDKDF (reference sequence). The CDR3 sequence: CATSREGTGGIQGNQPQHF. CDR3 nucleotide sequence: TGTGCCACCAGCAGGGAAGGGACAGGGGGAATTCAGGGCAATCAGCCCCAGCATTTT. Combining the CDR3 with reference TRBV15 and TRBJ1-5 gives the whole variable domain DAMVIQNPRYQVTQFGKPVTLSCSQTLNHNVMYWYQQKSSQAPKLLFHYYDKDFNNEADTPDNFQSRRPNTSFCFLDIRSPGLGDTAMYLCATSREGTGGIQGNQPQHFGDGTRLSIL.

The V call is TRBV7-9, the J call TRBJ2-7, with TRBD2 matching 7 bases. Germline CDR1 is SEHNR and CDR2 is FQNEAQ (reference sequence). This CDR3 is 18 amino acids long. J lost 0 bases, V lost 4 bases, and 15 bases had no gene match. In DNA form, the CDR3 reads TGTGCCAGCAGCTCTTTAATAGGGACTAAGCTTCACTCCTACGAGCAGTACTTC. It yields the protein CASSSLIGTKLHSYEQYF.

There are many counts of this clonotype. The rearrangement joins TRBV10-3 to TRBJ1-2; D not certain. The germline V and J ends were trimmed by 3 bases and 2 bases, with 7 bases remaining between them. The CDR3 is 13 residues long. CDR1 ENHRY and CDR2 SYGVKD come from the germline V gene. The CDR3 nucleotides are TGTGCCATCAGTGACGGACGAAACTATGGCTACACCTTC. Translated: CAISDGRNYGYTF.